This TCR beta chain came from a study of blood T cells in healthy people across ages (dated by TCRdb to 2014 to 2015). Regarding the research as a whole: In model experiments, template switching captured roughly one uniquely barcoded TCR beta cDNA molecule for every two T cells. The donors were divided into four age groups: young (average around 17 years), middle-aged (about 39), aged (about 56) and long-lived (about 90). For two donors (one aged 18 to 30 and one aged 80 or older), the study analyzed two additional independent replicas of 1 million unique cDNA reads from the same blood draw. Age-related changes in TCR beta repertoire diversity were measured in the study by deep sequencing normalized with unique cDNA molecular identifiers. To avoid experimental bias, donors of different ages were distributed randomly across sequencing lanes.

Receptor amplification or capture employed 5' RACE. Sequencer: Illumina HiSeq 2500. A second PCR of about 6 to 12 cycles was run with a J-beta primer mix and a sample-barcoded 5' primer. A template-switch 5' adaptor carrying 12 random nucleotides introduced a unique molecular identifier onto each TCR beta cDNA molecule. Each sample yielded at least 3 million CDR3-containing paired-end reads. The Mint cDNA synthesis kit, primed by a TRBC-specific oligonucleotide, was used to synthesize first-strand cDNA from all RNA. Following uracil-DNA glycosylase treatment, all cDNA underwent a first 18-cycle PCR with the universal primers M1SS and BC2_uni_R. The paper's data handling went like this. Normalization of each sample was performed by random selection of 1 million high-quality reads, each carrying a distinct molecular identifier. Instead of being binned into consensus sequences, reads with shared molecular identifiers were discarded. CDR3 identification, clonotype clustering and error correction used MiTCR with a Q25 quality threshold and the strictest error-elimination algorithm. A nonparametric unseen species model with Euler transformation was used to estimate a lower bound on total TCR beta diversity. TCRdb applied fastp at Q25 and MiXCR to the public reads, then kept only in-frame beta chains. Merged by CDR3 protein, the rows form single entries marked with the most common genes and DNA. The V and J calls were not made by the authors but by TCRdb's processing. Within this sample are around 1.5 million distinct CDR3 sequences, with approximately 63% of them counted one time only. Together, the top ten hold more than 6% of the sample.

This clonotype came up many times. There is no known antigen for this receptor. Per-base quality was not reported, and no clone a single base away is much larger than it. Study-wide findings and limitations: Observed TCR beta diversity per million T cells fell roughly linearly with age, and a significant reduction was already apparent by age around 39. Compared with the aged group, the long-lived group had more naive CD4+ T cells, fewer expanded clones and increased TCR diversity, a pattern suggesting age selection. Estimates of total diversity based on one million sequenced T cells were regarded as lower bounds and as underestimates. A strong correlation was found between observed TCR beta diversity and the percentage of naive T cells measured by flow cytometry. Since profiling was done on bulk unsorted PBMCs, naive and antigen-experienced compartments could not be conclusively compared. Because donor CMV infection status was unknown, age-related changes in expanded clonotypes were potentially confounded.

Sequences SQVTM (CDR1) and ANQGSEA (CDR2) are obtained from the germline V gene. V drops 0 bases and J drops 4 bases, leaving 8 bases in between. The CDR3 has 13 amino acids, counting the end cysteine and phenylalanine. Just the 39-base CDR3 DNA is kept, in frame starting at base 1. Systemically healthy Caucasian individuals from Russia, roughly 40 in total and aged roughly 6 to 90 years, were included as donors. Each donor gave ten milliliters of peripheral blood, collected into EDTA-treated Vacutainer tubes. PBMCs were isolated by Ficoll-Paque density-gradient centrifugation, with at least 7 million obtained per sample. Total RNA was extracted from PBMCs with Trizol reagent, with at least 5.5 micrograms obtained per sample. For every donor, an aliquot of PBMCs went through flow cytometry to measure the percentages of naive CD45RAhigh/CD27high T cells.

This sequence was found in a man aged 18 to 29 in good health. The chain uses TRBV29-1 and TRBJ2-3; matching of 6 bases hints at TRBD1 as the D gene. Sequenced material: blood. The CDR3 loop reads CSVEEPGADTQYF. DNA sequence: TGCAGCGTTGAAGAGCCAGGGGCAGATACGCAGTATTTT.